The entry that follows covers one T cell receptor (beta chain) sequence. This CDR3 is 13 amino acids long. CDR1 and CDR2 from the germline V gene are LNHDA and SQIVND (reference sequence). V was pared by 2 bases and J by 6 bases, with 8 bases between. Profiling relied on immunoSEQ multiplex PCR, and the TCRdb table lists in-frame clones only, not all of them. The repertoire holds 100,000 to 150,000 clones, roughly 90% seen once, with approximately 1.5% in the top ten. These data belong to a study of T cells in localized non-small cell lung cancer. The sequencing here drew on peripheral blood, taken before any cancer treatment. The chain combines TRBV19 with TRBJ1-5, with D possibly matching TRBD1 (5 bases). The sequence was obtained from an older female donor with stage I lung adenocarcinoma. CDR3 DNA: TGTGCCAGTAGTATAAGGGGAGGTCAGCCCCAGCATTTT. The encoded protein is CASSIRGGQPQHF.